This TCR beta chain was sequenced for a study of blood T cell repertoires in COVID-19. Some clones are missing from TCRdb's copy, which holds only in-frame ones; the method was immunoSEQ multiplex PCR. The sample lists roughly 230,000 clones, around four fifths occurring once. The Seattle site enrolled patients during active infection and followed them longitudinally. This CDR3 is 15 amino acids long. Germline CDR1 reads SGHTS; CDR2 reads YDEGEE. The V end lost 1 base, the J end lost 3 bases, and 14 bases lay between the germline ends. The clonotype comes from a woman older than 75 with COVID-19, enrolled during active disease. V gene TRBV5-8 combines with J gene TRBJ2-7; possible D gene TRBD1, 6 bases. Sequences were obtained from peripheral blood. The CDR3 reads CASSLRRVQGYEQYF. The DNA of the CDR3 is TGTGCCAGCAGCTTGAGAAGAGTACAGGGCTACGAGCAGTACTTC.